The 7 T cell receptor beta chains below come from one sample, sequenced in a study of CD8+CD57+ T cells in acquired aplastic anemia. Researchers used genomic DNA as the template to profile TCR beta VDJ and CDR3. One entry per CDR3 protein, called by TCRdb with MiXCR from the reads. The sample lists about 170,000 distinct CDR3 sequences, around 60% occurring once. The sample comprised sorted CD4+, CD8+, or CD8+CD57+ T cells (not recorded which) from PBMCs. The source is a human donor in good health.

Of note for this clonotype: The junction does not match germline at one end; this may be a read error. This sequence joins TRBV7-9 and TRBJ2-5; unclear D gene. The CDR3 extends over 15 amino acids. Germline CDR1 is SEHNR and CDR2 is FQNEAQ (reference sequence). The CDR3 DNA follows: TGCGCCAGCAGCTTGTTGTCTGGGCCCGAAGAGACCCAGTACTTC. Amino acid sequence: CASSLLSGPEETQYF.

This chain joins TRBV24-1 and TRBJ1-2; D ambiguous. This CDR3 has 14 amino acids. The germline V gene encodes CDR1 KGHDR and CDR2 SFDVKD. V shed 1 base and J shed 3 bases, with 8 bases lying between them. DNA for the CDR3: TGTGCCACCAGTGATTTAGGCCTAGACTATGGCTACACCTTC. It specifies CATSDLGLDYGYTF.

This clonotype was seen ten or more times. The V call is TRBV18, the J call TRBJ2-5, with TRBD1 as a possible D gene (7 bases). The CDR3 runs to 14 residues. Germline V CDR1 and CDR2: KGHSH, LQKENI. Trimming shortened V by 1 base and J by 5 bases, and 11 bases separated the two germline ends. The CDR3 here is CASSPLTGRETQYF. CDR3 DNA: TGTGCCAGCTCACCACTGACAGGGAGGGAGACCCAGTACTTC. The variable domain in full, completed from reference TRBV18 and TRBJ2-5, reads NAGVMQNPRHLVRRRGQEARLRCSPMKGHSHVYWYRQLPEEGLKFMVYLQKENIIDESGMPKERFSAEFPKEGPSILRIQQVVRGDSAAYFCASSPLTGRETQYFGPGTRLLVL.

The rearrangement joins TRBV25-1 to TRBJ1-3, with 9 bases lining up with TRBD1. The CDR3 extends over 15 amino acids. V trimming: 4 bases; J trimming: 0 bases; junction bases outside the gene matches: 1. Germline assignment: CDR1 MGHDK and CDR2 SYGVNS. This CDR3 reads CASSGDRVSGNTIYF. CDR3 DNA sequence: TGTGCCAGCAGTGGGGACAGGGTCTCTGGAAACACCATATATTTT.

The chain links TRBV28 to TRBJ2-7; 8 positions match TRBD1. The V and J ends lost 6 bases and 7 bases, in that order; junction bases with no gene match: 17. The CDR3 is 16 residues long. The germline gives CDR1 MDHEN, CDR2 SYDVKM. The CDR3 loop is CASSTARDRSWGEQYF. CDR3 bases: TGTGCCAGCAGCACAGCTCGGGACAGGTCCTGGGGGGAGCAGTACTTC.

CDR3 region: CATSDPTSGSTYNEQFF. For the CDR3, the DNA is TGTGCCACCAGTGACCCGACTAGCGGGAGCACCTACAATGAGCAGTTCTTC. The chain joins TRBV24-1 to TRBJ2-1, with TRBD2 matching over 12 bases. CDR3 length: 17 residues. Germline lookup yields CDR1 KGHDR and CDR2 SFDVKD. V was pared by 4 bases and J by 2 bases, with 5 bases of the junction left unmatched.

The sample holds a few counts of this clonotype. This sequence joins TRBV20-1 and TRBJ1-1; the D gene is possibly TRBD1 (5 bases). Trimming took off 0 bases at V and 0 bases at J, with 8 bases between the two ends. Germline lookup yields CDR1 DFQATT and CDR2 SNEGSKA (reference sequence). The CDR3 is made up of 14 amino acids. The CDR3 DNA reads TGCAGTGCTAGAGAGGACACATTGAACACTGAAGCTTTCTTT. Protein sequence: CSAREDTLNTEAFF.